This TCR beta chain appears in the sequencing data of a study of T-cell memory formation after mild COVID-19. Study-wide points: Whether second-wave clones peaking at day 37 were SARS-CoV-2 specific went unconfirmed. The CD4+ clones that contracted clustered mainly within CM and EM, and the CD8+ clones concentrated in EMRA.

TCRdb fed the 5' RACE reads into MiXCR, producing one record per CDR3 protein. This table has around 300,000 distinct CDR3 sequences, roughly 18% appearing once. This clonotype occurred a few times. What it binds is unknown. Germline-derived CDR1 and CDR2 are MGHDK and SYGVNS. The CDR3 consists of 15 residues. V was clipped by 3 bases and J by 3 bases, with 12 bases between them. The sequencing sample was made of PBMCs or a T cell subset sorted from them (not recorded which). The receptor's source is a man younger than 35 who had mild COVID-19 (a few samples of this study predate the infection). Cell type and time point are not known. The chain links TRBV25-1 to TRBJ2-1, with D unclear. The CDR3 here is CASSERHYYYNEQFF. The CDR3 nucleotides are TGTGCCAGCAGTGAGCGGCACTACTACTACAATGAGCAGTTCTTC.